This T cell receptor beta chain originates from a study of CD8+ T cells in alopecia areata. Study-level findings and limits: Among the top 100, expanded CD8+ clones, as well as scalp clonality, were significantly decreased by tofacitinib.

This clone is a singleton in its sample. Its antigen is as yet unknown. Deletions cut 5 bases from V and 4 bases from J, with 11 bases between. This CDR3 has 13 amino acids. Germline V CDR1 and CDR2: LNHDA, SQIVND (reference sequence). Regarding treatment: oral pan-JAK inhibitor, 5-10 mg twice daily. Once RNA had been extracted, it was reverse transcribed into cDNA to act as the sequencing template. Repertoires were generated with immunoSEQ multiplex PCR, while TCRdb's copy carries only in-frame clones and drops some. The sample records over 150,000 clones, about 53% being singletons. The gene calls are TRBV19 and TRBJ1-1, with D possibly TRBD1 on 5 matching bases. This receptor was taken from a human donor with alopecia areata. The material was CD8+ T cells sorted from blood, obtained at week 24, from a patient treated with tofacitinib. The CDR3 is CASSYGTITEAFF. Here the CDR3 DNA reads TGTGCCAGTAGTTATGGGACCATCACTGAAGCTTTCTTT.